The 15 T cell receptor beta chains below come from one sample, sequenced in a study of blood T cell repertoires in COVID-19. Only in-frame clones appear in the TCRdb table, and some are missing; sequencing was by immunoSEQ multiplex PCR. The profile covers around 170,000 clones, with roughly 83% appearing a single time and about 8.6% taken by the ten largest. Source material: PBMCs or T cells enriched from blood (not recorded which). The receptor source for this set is a young woman who had recovered from COVID-19.

This clone was counted between two and nine times. The chain employs TRBV9 and TRBJ2-2; 7 nucleotides align to TRBD1. J was trimmed by 7 bases and V by 4 bases; bases with no gene match: 4. This CDR3 region has 13 residues. Germline values: CDR1 SGDLS, CDR2 YYNGEE. CDR3: CASSPQGVGELFF. The DNA of the CDR3 is TGTGCCAGCAGCCCCCAGGGGGTCGGGGAGCTGTTTTTT.

The chain links TRBV7-9 to TRBJ2-1; no reliable D call. The ends were cut back, 8 bases at V and 6 bases at J, with 11 bases in the middle. The germline gives CDR1 SEHNR, CDR2 FQNEAQ (reference sequence). This CDR3 comprises 12 residues. CDR3 nucleotides: TGTGCCAGCGGCGGCGATAGCAATGAGCAGTTCTTC. Its translation is CASGGDSNEQFF.

This sequence joins TRBV19 and TRBJ2-7; 11 bases match TRBD2. The CDR3 has 19 amino acids. V gave up 4 bases and J gave up 0 bases; unmatched junction bases: 14. The germline gives CDR1 LNHDA, CDR2 SQIVND (reference sequence). CDR3 bases: TGTGCCAGTAGTAGACTAGCGGGAATAAGTCTCAGAAGCTCCTACGAGCAGTACTTC. This encodes CASSRLAGISLRSSYEQYF.

The CDR3 DNA sequence: TGTGCCAGCAGCACCCGACAGGATTCACCCCTCCACTTT. It encodes CASSTRQDSPLHF. The rearrangement links TRBV7-9 to TRBJ1-6; D might be TRBD1 (6 bases). With 5 bases removed from V and 8 bases from J, the gap between germline ends came to 10 bases. The CDR3 covers 13 residues. CDR1 SEHNR and CDR2 FQNEAQ come from the germline V gene (reference sequence).

The chain employs TRBV10-3 and TRBJ2-2, with TRBD1 matching 7 bases. V lost 1 base, J lost 6 bases, and 5 bases stayed unmatched. The CDR3 covers 15 residues. Germline V gene data show CDR1 as ENHRY and CDR2 as SYGVKD. As DNA, the CDR3 is TGTGCCATCAGTGAGTTTGACAGGGTTTCCGGGGAGCTGTTTTTT. The encoded protein is CAISEFDRVSGELFF.

Here the CDR3 DNA reads TGTGCCAGCACCGAGGAGGGGATATCACCCCTCCACTTT. Its protein product is CASTEEGISPLHF. V and J are TRBV2 and TRBJ1-6; TRBD1 is a possible D gene (5 bases). The germline CDR1 and CDR2 sequences are SNHLY and FYNNEI. The ends were cut back, 7 bases at V and 10 bases at J, with 14 bases in the middle. The CDR3 covers 13 residues. Complete variable domain (other parts from reference TRBV2 and TRBJ1-6): EPEVTQTPSHQVTQMGQEVILRCVPISNHLYFYWYRQILGQKVEFLVSFYNNEISEKSEIFDDQFSVERPDGSNFTLKIRSTKLEDSAMYFCASTEEGISPLHFGNGTRLTVT.

The rearrangement links TRBV28 to TRBJ1-2, with 7 positions matching TRBD1. CDR1 and CDR2 (germline): MDHEN, SYDVKM. The V segment lost 5 bases and the J segment 2 bases; nucleotides outside the gene matches: 5. This CDR3 region has 14 residues. The CDR3: CASSPGQANYGYTF. The CDR3 bases are TGTGCCAGCAGTCCCGGACAGGCGAACTATGGCTACACCTTC.

The sample holds a few counts of this clone. This chain links TRBV29-1 with TRBJ2-7, with D perhaps matching TRBD1 (5 bases). The CDR3 is made up of 13 amino acids. V was clipped by 5 bases and J by 4 bases, with 15 bases between them. Germline values: CDR1 SQVTM, CDR2 ANQGSEA. CDR3 in amino acids: CSVSPGFGYEQYF. The CDR3 nucleotides are TGCAGCGTTTCCCCAGGGTTCGGGTACGAGCAGTACTTC.

This chain uses TRBV7-9 with TRBJ2-3; D is perhaps TRBD1 (5 bases). CDR3 size: 14 residues. Germline V gene sequence: CDR1 SEHNR, CDR2 FQNEAQ (reference sequence). The V and J ends lost 5 bases and 0 bases respectively, with 9 bases between them. The CDR3 DNA follows: TGTGCCAGCAGCGTTGACAGAAGCACAGATACGCAGTATTTT. Translating it yields CASSVDRSTDTQYF.

The chain uses TRBV5-5 and TRBJ2-7; TRBD2 might be the D (6 bases). Germline values: CDR1 SGHKS, CDR2 YYEKEE (reference sequence). Trimming took 4 bases from V and 6 from J, leaving 14 bases between them. The CDR3 is 13 amino acids. In DNA form, the CDR3 reads TGTGCCAGCAGCGCGACTAGTGATCGCGAGCAGTACTTC. Its translation is CASSATSDREQYF.

CDR3: CASSLEGRGGYTF. CDR3 DNA: TGCGCCAGCAGCTTGGAAGGTAGGGGAGGCTACACCTTC. V is TRBV5-1 and J is TRBJ1-2, with D maybe TRBD1 (5 bases). The CDR3 runs to 13 residues. Germline CDR1 reads SGHRS; CDR2 reads YFSETQ. The germline V and J ends were trimmed by 0 bases and 8 bases, with 11 bases remaining between them.

The chain joins TRBV28 to TRBJ2-7; a weak D match, TRBD1 (6 bases). V was clipped by 7 bases and J by 3 bases, with 13 bases between them. Germline loops: CDR1 MDHEN, CDR2 SYDVKM. The CDR3 extends over 13 amino acids. The CDR3 nucleotides are TGTGCCAGCAACATACAGGGCTACTACGAGCAGTACTTC. This encodes CASNIQGYYEQYF.

The chain recombines TRBV5-1 with TRBJ2-5; a possible D gene is TRBD2 (6 bases). CDR1 SGHRS and CDR2 YFSETQ come from the germline V gene. This CDR3 spans 16 amino acids. V lost 1 base, J lost 3 bases, and 16 bases lay in between. The CDR3 protein is CASSLNMVSGKETQYF. The CDR3 DNA sequence: TGCGCCAGCAGCTTGAATATGGTTAGCGGAAAAGAGACCCAGTACTTC.

This chain links TRBV9 with TRBJ1-3; tentative D call: TRBD1 (6 bases). The V end lost 2 bases, the J end lost 0 bases, and 12 bases lay between the germline ends. CDR1 and CDR2 (germline): SGDLS, YYNGEE. The CDR3 is made up of 16 amino acids. The CDR3 coding sequence is TGTGCCAGCAGCGTCCTTGAACAGGGCTCTGGAAACACCATATATTTT. Translation: CASSVLEQGSGNTIYF. The complete variable domain, with remaining parts taken from reference TRBV9 and TRBJ1-3, reads DSGVTQTPKHLITATGQRVTLRCSPRSGDLSVYWYQQSLDQGLQFLIQYYNGEERAKGNILERFSAQQFPDLHSELNLSSLELGDSALYFCASSVLEQGSGNTIYFGEGSWLTVV.

This clone was recorded once. CDR3 sequence: CASKGQGAPGETQYF. The DNA for the CDR3 is TGTGCCAGCAAGGGACAGGGGGCCCCTGGGGAGACCCAGTACTTC. The rearrangement uses TRBV2 and TRBJ2-5; 12 positions agree with TRBD1. V gave up 7 bases and J gave up 5 bases; unmatched junction bases: 8. The germline V gene has CDR1 SNHLY and CDR2 FYNNEI. This CDR3 has 15 amino acids.